The text below deals with one TCR beta chain. Original handling: Amplifying reference gene primers gave estimates of nucleated cell counts. Sequencing was performed with immunoSEQ multiplex PCR; in TCRdb, only in-frame clones are kept and a portion is missing. The V and J calls and clone size are taken from that table; D and trimming were inferred from the DNA. The sample yields 30,000 to 50,000 clones, around 79% seen once. V lost 8 bases and J 9 bases, leaving 8 bases between the germline ends. Germline V gives CDR1 LNHDA, CDR2 SQIVND (reference sequence). There are 10 residues in the CDR3. This record belongs to a study of blood T cell repertoires in COVID-19. As for the study in general: T cells, B-cell-depleted T cells, or PBMCs supplied cDNA or gDNA.

The sample consisted of peripheral blood. The chain joins TRBV19 to TRBJ1-5; D is undetermined. The TCR was taken from a man between 65 and 85 years old with acute or convalescent COVID-19. CDR3 amino acids: CASGLGPQHF. CDR3 nucleotide sequence: TGTGCCAGTGGACTTGGGCCCCAGCATTTT.